Each of the 17 T cell receptor beta chains below was sequenced from the same sample in a study of cytomegalovirus exposure and HLA in healthy donors. Researchers ran the PCR with 60 Vbeta and 13 Jbeta primers. The table came from immunoSEQ multiplex PCR; TCRdb's copy has only in-frame clones and leaves some out. This repertoire shows 150,000 to 200,000 clones, over 60% found once; its top ten account for around 3.1%. Material for sequencing was PBMCs. The origin of the receptors is a male donor in good health and CMV-seronegative.

The genes are TRBV28 and TRBJ2-7; 10 nucleotides line up with TRBD1. Germline CDR1 and CDR2: MDHEN and SYDVKM. This CDR3 region has 13 residues. J gave up 4 bases and V 7 bases, and 4 bases lay outside the gene matches. DNA of the CDR3: TGTGCCAGCAAGCCGGGACAGGGGTACGAGCAGTACTTC. It specifies CASKPGQGYEQYF.

This clone has a single count. This chain uses TRBV30 with TRBJ2-4; TRBD1 matches 8 bases. Germline values: CDR1 GTSNPN, CDR2 SVGIG (reference sequence). The CDR3 is made up of 14 amino acids. The V gene end was trimmed by 0 bases and the J gene end by 7 bases; junction bases not matched to a gene: 5. CDR3 amino acids: CAWSVPGGLNIQYF. Written as DNA, the CDR3 is TGTGCCTGGAGTGTACCAGGGGGCTTGAACATTCAGTACTTC.

The rearrangement uses TRBV29-1 and TRBJ1-3; D possibly corresponds to TRBD1 (5 bases). V lost 6 bases and J lost 1, with 10 bases in between. The germline V gene encodes CDR1 SQVTM and CDR2 ANQGSEA. The CDR3 contains 13 residues. For the CDR3, the DNA is TGCAGCGTAGAGACAGATTCTGGAAACACCATATATTTT. Its translation: CSVETDSGNTIYF.

J is TRBJ1-1 and V is TRBV9, with 8 bases fitting TRBD1. Unmatched junction bases numbered 3, after V lost 0 bases and J lost 2 bases. Germline CDR1 reads SGDLS; CDR2 reads YYNGEE. This CDR3 contains 15 residues. For the CDR3, the DNA is TGTGCCAGCAGCGTAGGGACAGGGCTAAACACTGAAGCTTTCTTT. Translated, it gives CASSVGTGLNTEAFF.

The J gene is TRBJ1-5, the V gene TRBV7-8, with D perhaps matching TRBD1 (6 bases). Germline V gives CDR1 SGHVS, CDR2 FQNEAQ. The CDR3 spans 17 residues. Trimming took 3 bases from V and 0 from J, leaving 15 bases between them. The CDR3 spells CASSFSRGGPSNQPQHF. The CDR3 coding sequence is TGTGCCAGCAGCTTTTCACGGGGGGGGCCTAGCAATCAGCCCCAGCATTTT.

This chain connects TRBV4-3 to TRBJ1-2; TRBD1 might be the D (5 bases). V lost 1 base and J 4 bases, leaving 7 bases between the germline ends. In germline, CDR1 is LGHNA, CDR2 YSLEER. The CDR3 sequence is 13 residues long. CDR3 DNA: TGCGCCAGCAGCCAAGGCGGGGGCTATGGCTACACCTTC. Protein: CASSQGGGYGYTF.

The rearrangement joins TRBV28 to TRBJ1-4; 12 bases map to TRBD1. CDR1 MDHEN and CDR2 SYDVKM come from the germline V gene. V dropped 3 bases and J dropped 0; count of bases not matched to a gene: 8. The CDR3 is 19 residues long. Here the CDR3 DNA reads TGTGCCAGCAGTTTTTCCAGGGACAGGGGGCAAACAACTAATGAAAAACTGTTTTTT. It specifies CASSFSRDRGQTTNEKLFF. The full variable domain, rest sourced from reference TRBV28 and TRBJ1-4, is DVKVTQSSRYLVKRTGEKVFLECVQDMDHENMFWYRQDPGLGLRLIYFSYDVKMKEKGDIPEGYSVSREKKERFSLILESASTNQTSMYLCASSFSRDRGQTTNEKLFFGSGTQLSVL.

The table lists this clone with a few counts. V gene TRBV28 combines with J gene TRBJ1-6; D ambiguous. V dropped 5 bases and J dropped 4 bases, with 9 bases sitting between them. The CDR3 length is 14 residues. The germline gives CDR1 MDHEN, CDR2 SYDVKM. Written as DNA, the CDR3 is TGTGCCAGCAGTCAGACAATTTATAATTCACCCCTCCACTTT. The encoded protein is CASSQTIYNSPLHF. Supplemented by reference TRBV28 and TRBJ1-6, the full variable domain reads DVKVTQSSRYLVKRTGEKVFLECVQDMDHENMFWYRQDPGLGLRLIYFSYDVKMKEKGDIPEGYSVSREKKERFSLILESASTNQTSMYLCASSQTIYNSPLHFGNGTRLTVT.

The rearrangement uses TRBV28 and TRBJ2-5, with TRBD1 matching 8 bases. This CDR3 spans 12 amino acids. After removal of 9 bases from V and 5 bases from J, the junction contained 5 bases not matched to a gene. The germline CDR1 and CDR2 sequences are MDHEN and SYDVKM. CDR3 nucleotides: TGTGCCAGTCAGGGGGCTTGGGAGACCCAGTACTTC. Its translation is CASQGAWETQYF.

This clone has just a few counts. The chain is built from TRBV28 and TRBJ1-4, with TRBD1 matching 7 bases. The CDR3 runs to 12 residues. Germline CDR1 is MDHEN and CDR2 is SYDVKM. V trimming: 6 bases; J trimming: 6 bases; junction bases outside the gene matches: 1. CDR3 region: CASSDRDEKLFF. The DNA of the CDR3 is TGTGCCAGCAGCGACAGGGATGAAAAACTGTTTTTT. Full variable domain (missing parts from reference TRBV28 and TRBJ1-4): DVKVTQSSRYLVKRTGEKVFLECVQDMDHENMFWYRQDPGLGLRLIYFSYDVKMKEKGDIPEGYSVSREKKERFSLILESASTNQTSMYLCASSDRDEKLFFGSGTQLSVL.

This clone was detected only a few times. The chain combines TRBV7-2 with TRBJ2-5; TRBD2 might be the D (7 bases). Trimming removed 2 bases at V and 4 bases at J, with 17 bases between. Germline CDR1 reads SGHTA; CDR2 reads FQGNSA. The CDR3 has 16 residues. The CDR3 region is CASSLMASGGGETQYF. The CDR3 region has the DNA TGTGCCAGCAGCTTAATGGCTAGCGGAGGGGGAGAGACCCAGTACTTC.

This clone was seen a handful of times. The rearrangement uses TRBV15 and TRBJ2-2; D gene uncertain. From germline, CDR1 is LNHNV and CDR2 YYDKDF (reference sequence). The CDR3 contains 15 residues. Trimming took 1 base from V and 4 from J, leaving 10 bases between them. The DNA of the CDR3 is TGTGCCACCAGCAGAGTTCTCGGTACCACCGGGGAGCTGTTTTTT. Translated: CATSRVLGTTGELFF.

This clone came up once. The J gene is TRBJ1-1, the V gene TRBV6-5; D is possibly TRBD1 (6 bases). V shed 2 bases and J shed 6 bases, with 10 bases lying between them. This CDR3 has 13 residues. Germline lookup yields CDR1 MNHEY and CDR2 SVGAGI. For the CDR3, the DNA is TGTGCCAGCAGTTACGGGGGCTTGGCTGAAGCTTTCTTT. Protein: CASSYGGLAEAFF.

Of note for this clone: In the same sample, other DNA sequences code for this CDR3. The rearrangement links TRBV7-9 to TRBJ2-7; D remains unclear. V gave up 8 bases and J gave up 0 bases, with 11 bases separating them. From germline, CDR1 is SEHNR and CDR2 FQNEAQ (reference sequence). The CDR3 runs to 13 residues. The DNA for the CDR3 is TGTGCCAGCTGTCTGGCCGCCTCCTACGAGCAGTACTTC. Protein: CASCLAASYEQYF.

V usage is TRBV2 and J usage is TRBJ2-7, with D tentatively TRBD2 (5 bases). The CDR3 has 19 residues. Trimming cost V 4 bases and J 0 bases, with 25 bases left between them. Germline CDR1 SNHLY, CDR2 FYNNEI. CDR3 protein: CASSADFAPVGLSSYEQYF. The CDR3 DNA follows: TGTGCCAGCAGTGCGGACTTTGCCCCAGTGGGTTTAAGCTCCTACGAGCAGTACTTC.

V gene TRBV5-8 combines with J gene TRBJ2-5; 10 nucleotides align to TRBD1. J gave up 2 bases and V 4 bases, and 5 bases lay outside the gene matches. The CDR3 loop spans 15 amino acids. Germline V CDR1 and CDR2: SGHTS, YDEGEE. The CDR3 DNA reads as TGTGCCAGCAGCCGGGACAGGGGAGCTCAAGAGACCCAGTACTTC. This codes for CASSRDRGAQETQYF.

This chain uses TRBV11-1 with TRBJ1-3, with 7 bases lining up with TRBD1. CDR3 length: 15 residues. Germline V gene data show CDR1 as SGHAT and CDR2 as FQDESV (reference sequence). After removal of 5 bases from V and 4 bases from J, the junction contained 8 bases not matched to a gene. The CDR3 nucleotides read TGTGCCAGCAGCCGAAAGACAGGGCGAGGAAACACCATATATTTT. As protein: CASSRKTGRGNTIYF.